Listed below are T cell receptor beta chains from one sample, sequenced in a study of metastatic and nonmetastatic thyroid tumors. TCRdb reassembled clones from the PCR reads with MiXCR. Counted here are 15,000 to 20,000 clones, approximately 14% occurring once; the ten biggest clones make up roughly 17%. Specimen: blood. These receptors were obtained from a female donor with papillary thyroid cancer or a benign thyroid nodule (not recorded which). Some clones in this sample may be carry-over from other donors' samples. CDR3s include the opening cysteine and the closing phenylalanine or tryptophan. D genes are given only for firm matches. For some rows the clone size is stated as once, few or many, or as a class when expanded; others skip it.

cdr3_nt cdr3_aa j_call clone_size v_call d_call
TGTGCCAGCAGCTTGGGACAGGGGGCGCGGTTTGGCTACACCTTC CASSLGQGARFGYTF TRBJ1-2 many TRBV11-1 TRBD1
TGTGCCAGCAGTTTCCGACAGTCAGATACGCAGTATTTT CASSFRQSDTQYF TRBJ2-3 many TRBV6-1 NA
TGTGCCAGCAGCTTAGGCGGCGGGTCGAACACCGGGGAGCTGTTTTTT CASSLGGGSNTGELFF TRBJ2-2 many TRBV11-1 NA
TGTGCCAGCAGCGTAGACAGGGATGGAAACACCATATATTTT CASSVDRDGNTIYF TRBJ1-3 NA TRBV9 NA
TGTGCCAGCAGTTACTCTCCAGGGTTAAAGACCCAGTACTTC CASSYSPGLKTQYF TRBJ2-5 medium-sized TRBV6-6 NA
TGCGCCAGCAGCCACCTGACTGGGATCAATCAGCCCCAGCATTTT CASSHLTGINQPQHF TRBJ1-5 NA TRBV4-1 NA
TGTGCCAGCAGTTTGATGGGGACAGCGTCTAGTGAAAAACTGTTTTTT CASSLMGTASSEKLFF TRBJ1-4 many TRBV12-3/TRBV12-4 TRBD1
TGCGCCAGCAGTGAGAGATGGGGCTACAACTCAACCCTCCACTTT CASSERWGYNSTLHF TRBJ1-6 few TRBV10-2 NA
TGTGCCAGCAGCTTACTAGCGGACAGCTCCTACAATGAGCAGTTCTTC CASSLLADSSYNEQFF TRBJ2-1 many TRBV7-2 NA
TGTGCCAGTAGTCCCATCCGGGACAGCCACGGAGTGAATGAAAAACTGTTTTTT CASSPIRDSHGVNEKLFF TRBJ1-4 many TRBV19 TRBD1
TGTGCCAGCAGTCTATTGGGGCTGGCAGGGAACTATGGCTACACCTTC CASSLLGLAGNYGYTF TRBJ1-2 NA TRBV2 NA
TGTGCCAGCAGTGGCTGGCCTCAAGAGACCCAGTACTTC CASSGWPQETQYF TRBJ2-5 NA TRBV6-2/TRBV6-3 NA
TGCAGTGCTAGAGATCTTGGGGGAATAAATAGCAATCAGCCCCAGCATTTT CSARDLGGINSNQPQHF TRBJ1-5 NA TRBV20-1 NA
TGTGCCAGCAGCTTCCAAGAGACCCAGTACTTC CASSFQETQYF TRBJ2-5 few TRBV5-6 NA
TGTGCCTTCGGCGGGAACTCTGGAAACACCATATATTTT CAFGGNSGNTIYF TRBJ1-3 many TRBV30 NA
TGTGCCAGCAGTGAGAATATAAACACTGAAGCTTTCTTT CASSENINTEAFF TRBJ1-1 NA TRBV2 NA
TGTGCCAGCAGTTTAGCCAGGGGGTTTACAGATACGCAGTATTTT CASSLARGFTDTQYF TRBJ2-3 many TRBV27 TRBD1
TGTGCCAGCAGGTTAGACAGGGATTCTGAGGGCTACACCTTC CASRLDRDSEGYTF TRBJ1-2 NA TRBV6-5 TRBD1
TGTGCCTCGCCCGGGGCTGGGGCCAACGTCCTGACTTTC CASPGAGANVLTF TRBJ2-6 many TRBV30 NA
TGTGCCAGCAGTAAAGACAGGCAGAATCAGCCCCAGCATTTT CASSKDRQNQPQHF TRBJ1-5 medium-sized TRBV6-1 NA
TGCAGTGCTACTGGGGTGGGTCCCCACAACTATGGCTACACCTTC CSATGVGPHNYGYTF TRBJ1-2 many TRBV20-1 NA
TGTGCCAGCAGTCCGGCGACAATTAAAGCTTTCTTT CASSPATIKAFF TRBJ1-1 medium-sized TRBV28 NA
TGCGCCAGCTCCCCGGGCAGGAGGGTCTCAGGAGCTTTCTTT CASSPGRRVSGAFF TRBJ1-1 many TRBV5-1 NA
TGTGCCAGCAGTGGAACCTGGACTAGCGGTAGAACGTTTAATGAGCAGTTCTTC CASSGTWTSGRTFNEQFF TRBJ2-1 few TRBV6-1 TRBD2
TGTGCCACCAGCATAGCGGGAGATCCCTACAATGAGCAGTTCTTC CATSIAGDPYNEQFF TRBJ2-1 NA TRBV15 TRBD2
TGCAGTGCTAGAGCCGGGGGACAGGGAGGGTTCGGCTACACCTTC CSARAGGQGGFGYTF TRBJ1-2 many TRBV20-1 TRBD1
TGTGCCAGCAGCGTTAGCGGGGGGAAAAGCACAGATACGCAGTATTTT CASSVSGGKSTDTQYF TRBJ2-3 medium-sized TRBV12-3/TRBV12-4 TRBD2
TGTGCCAGCAAGAGTGGCGGGTTGGGCACTGAAGCTTTCTTT CASKSGGLGTEAFF TRBJ1-1 NA TRBV28 NA
TGTGCCAGCAGCCTCCGCACGCAGGGGGACACAGGGGAGCTGTTTTTT CASSLRTQGDTGELFF TRBJ2-2 NA TRBV7-6 TRBD1
TGTGCCATCAGTTACAGCGGTAGGGCCACCGGGGAGCTGTTTTTT CAISYSGRATGELFF TRBJ2-2 few TRBV6-2/TRBV6-3 NA
TGTGCCAGCAGTTCCCTCGGTTCTGGGGCCAACGTCCTGACTTTC CASSSLGSGANVLTF TRBJ2-6 medium-sized TRBV6-1 NA
TGTGCCAGCACCGAACGGGGACCGCGTGAAGCTTTCTTT CASTERGPREAFF TRBJ1-1 many TRBV6-1 NA
TGTGCCAGCAGCCCGGGACTAGCGGGGAACAATGAGCAGTTCTTC CASSPGLAGNNEQFF TRBJ2-1 many TRBV7-2 TRBD2
TGTGCTAGTGGTCGTGGGACAGGGGGCTCCTACGAGCAGTACTTC CASGRGTGGSYEQYF TRBJ2-7 medium-sized TRBV12-5 TRBD1
TGTGCCAAACAGGGGATAGGCACTGAAGCTTTCTTT CAKQGIGTEAFF TRBJ1-1 medium-sized TRBV6-7 TRBD1
TGTGCCAGCTCGCCCAGAGGGACAGGGGGCTGGACCGGGGAGCTGTTTTTT CASSPRGTGGWTGELFF TRBJ2-2 many TRBV18 TRBD1
TGTGCCAGCAGTGAAGACGAGCTCAAGGCCCTCCACTTT CASSEDELKALHF TRBJ1-6 NA TRBV6-1 NA
TGCGCCAGCAGCTCCCGGGGCAGGAGGGGGGATACGCAGTATTTT CASSSRGRRGDTQYF TRBJ2-3 many TRBV5-1 NA
TGTGCCAGCAAGAGTAACCTCCAAGAGACCCAGTACTTC CASKSNLQETQYF TRBJ2-5 many TRBV2 NA
TGTGCCAGCAGCTTAGTCGTAGGATTGGCGGCGGAAAAACTGTTTTTT CASSLVVGLAAEKLFF TRBJ1-4 many TRBV11-2 NA
TGTGCCAGCAGCCAAGCCGAGGCAGATACGCAGTATTTT CASSQAEADTQYF TRBJ2-3 many TRBV3-1 NA
TGTGCCAGTAGTATAGGAGGGTTGATGGAGACCCAGTACTTC CASSIGGLMETQYF TRBJ2-5 many TRBV19 NA